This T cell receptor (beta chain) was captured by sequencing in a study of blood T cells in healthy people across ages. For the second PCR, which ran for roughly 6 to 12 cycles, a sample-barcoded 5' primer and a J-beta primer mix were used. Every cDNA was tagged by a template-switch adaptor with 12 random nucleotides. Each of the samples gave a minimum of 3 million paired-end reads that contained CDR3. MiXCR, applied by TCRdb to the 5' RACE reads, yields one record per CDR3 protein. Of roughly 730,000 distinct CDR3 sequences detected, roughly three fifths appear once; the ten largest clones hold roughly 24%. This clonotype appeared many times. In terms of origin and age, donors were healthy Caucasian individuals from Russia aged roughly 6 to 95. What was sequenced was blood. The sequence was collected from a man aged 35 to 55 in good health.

The CDR3 DNA follows: TGTGCCGTGCGCGGGTACCAAGAGACCCAGTACTTC. Its protein product is CAVRGYQETQYF. The chain couples TRBV28 to TRBJ2-5, with TRBD2 as a possible D gene (5 bases). The CDR3 has 12 amino acids. Trimming removed 11 bases at V and 0 bases at J, with 10 bases between. Germline CDR1 and CDR2: MDHEN and SYDVKM.